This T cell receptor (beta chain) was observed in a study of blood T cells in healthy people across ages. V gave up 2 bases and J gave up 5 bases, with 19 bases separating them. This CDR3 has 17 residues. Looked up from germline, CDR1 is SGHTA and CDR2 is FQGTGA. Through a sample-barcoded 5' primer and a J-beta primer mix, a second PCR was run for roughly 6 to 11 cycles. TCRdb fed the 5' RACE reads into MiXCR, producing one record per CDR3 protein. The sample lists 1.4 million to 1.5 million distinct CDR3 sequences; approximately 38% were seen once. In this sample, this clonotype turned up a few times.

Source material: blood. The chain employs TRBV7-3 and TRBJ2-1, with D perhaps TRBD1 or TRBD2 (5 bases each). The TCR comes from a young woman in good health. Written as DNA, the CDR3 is TGTGCCAGCAGCTTAGAGTCGGGACGGAAGAGAGACAATGAGCAGTTCTTC. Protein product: CASSLESGRKRDNEQFF.